The 16 T cell receptor beta chains in this list originate from one sample, sequenced in a study of T cells in localized non-small cell lung cancer. The assay was immunoSEQ multiplex PCR, and TCRdb's table has in-frame clones only and misses some. The sample carries about 36,000 clones, roughly 89% recorded once. Specimen: peripheral blood, collected before any cancer treatment. The receptors here all came from a woman aged 35-75 years with stage I lung adenocarcinoma.

The rearrangement joins TRBV6-1 to TRBJ2-7; D is perhaps TRBD1 or TRBD2 (5 bases each). The CDR3 covers 14 residues. Trimming took off 2 bases at V and 11 bases at J, with 19 bases between the two ends. Germline CDR1 is MNHNS and CDR2 is SASEGT. As DNA, the CDR3 is TGTGCCAGCAGTGAACCTGGGGGATCGGGACCTAAGTACTTC. Translated, it gives CASSEPGGSGPKYF.

The chain's CDR3 is CATSRTHRGPNQPQHF. The CDR3 bases are TGTGCCACCAGCAGAACACACAGGGGCCCGAATCAGCCCCAGCATTTT. The chain is built from TRBV15 and TRBJ1-5, with TRBD1 matching over 7 bases. The V gene's germline CDR1 is LNHNV and CDR2 YYDKDF (reference sequence). The CDR3 contains 16 residues. Trimming cost V 2 bases and J 4 bases; bases outside gene matches: 8.

This CDR3 is CASSLAGQGGGETQYF. CDR3 in DNA: TGTGCCAGCAGCTTGGCCGGACAGGGGGGGGGAGAGACCCAGTACTTC. The chain joins TRBV5-4 to TRBJ2-5; 10 bases align to TRBD1. V lost 0 bases to trimming and J lost 4 bases; unmatched junction nucleotides: 6. The CDR3 has 16 residues. In germline, CDR1 is SGHNT, CDR2 YYREEE (reference sequence). The variable domain in full, with the rest retrieved from reference TRBV5-4 and TRBJ2-5, is ETGVTQSPTHLIKTRGQQVTLRCSSQSGHNTVSWYQQALGQGPQFIFQYYREEENGRGNFPPRFSGLQFPNYSSELNVNALELDDSALYLCASSLAGQGGGETQYFGPGTRLLVL.

The J gene is TRBJ1-1, the V gene TRBV4-3; D is undetermined. Trimming took off 3 bases at V and 6 bases at J, with 14 bases between the two ends. This CDR3 spans 14 amino acids. Germline V gene lookup returns CDR1 LGHNA and CDR2 YSLEER. The CDR3 region is CASSHFGMSAEAFF. CDR3 nucleotides: TGCGCCAGCAGCCATTTCGGTATGTCAGCTGAAGCTTTCTTT.

The chain uses TRBV19 and TRBJ1-2; 7 positions agree with TRBD1. V was clipped by 3 bases and J by 5 bases; unmatched bases: 6. The CDR3 loop spans 14 amino acids. Germline assignment: CDR1 LNHDA and CDR2 SQIVND (reference sequence). This chain's CDR3 is CASSIPGTEYGYTF. As DNA, the CDR3 is TGTGCCAGTAGTATCCCCGGGACAGAGTATGGCTACACCTTC.

CDR3 nucleotide sequence: TGTGCCAGCAGTGAACGACAGGGTGAATATGGCTACACCTTC. Encoded protein: CASSERQGEYGYTF. The V and J genes are TRBV27 and TRBJ1-2; TRBD1 agrees at 7 bases. The CDR3 has 14 residues. Trimming removed 5 bases from V and 5 bases from J; junction bases left unmatched: 8. The germline V gene has CDR1 MNHEY and CDR2 SMNVEV (reference sequence).

For this clone: At one end the junction does not follow the germline gene, possibly because of a read error. This rearrangement joins TRBV7-9 to TRBJ1-3; D is unclear. Germline assignment: CDR1 SEHNR and CDR2 FQNEAQ (reference sequence). CDR3 length: 13 amino acids. The CDR3 bases are TGTGCCAGCAGCTTAGAAGGAGGTTACGCCGCCAATTTT. Protein: CASSLEGGYAANF.

CDR3 residues: CASSEKRNSYYGYTF. The DNA for the CDR3 is TGTGCCAGCAGTGAAAAGAGGAACAGCTACTATGGCTACACCTTC. The genes are TRBV6-1 and TRBJ1-2; the D is unclear. Germline V gene sequence: CDR1 MNHNS, CDR2 SASEGT. The ends were cut back, 2 bases at V and 3 bases at J, with 13 bases in the middle. There are 15 residues in the CDR3.

A few counts support this clone. This sequence joins TRBV19 and TRBJ1-5; 9 bases are a match to TRBD1. The CDR3 length is 14 residues. The trim removed 5 bases at V and 6 bases at J, leaving 5 bases unmatched. The V gene's germline CDR1 is LNHDA and CDR2 SQIVND (reference sequence). Here the CDR3 reads CASSHPQGAQPQHF. The CDR3 bases are TGTGCCAGTAGTCATCCACAGGGGGCTCAGCCCCAGCATTTT.

The chain joins TRBV28 to TRBJ2-3; D perhaps matches TRBD2 (6 bases). The CDR3 length is 13 residues. The V gene's germline CDR1 is MDHEN and CDR2 SYDVKM. CDR3 region: CALRDSSTDTQYF. The DNA of the CDR3 is TGTGCGCTCCGGGACTCCAGCACAGATACGCAGTATTTT.

The rearrangement uses TRBV5-1 and TRBJ2-2; maybe TRBD2 (5 bases). Germline loops: CDR1 SGHRS, CDR2 YFSETQ. V dropped 1 base and J dropped 3 bases, with 7 bases sitting between them. The CDR3 loop spans 14 amino acids. The CDR3 spells CASSLTGDTGELFF. In nucleotides, the CDR3 is TGCGCCAGCAGCTTGACCGGGGACACCGGGGAGCTGTTTTTT.

This clone was seen only a few times. The chain carries TRBV5-4 and TRBJ1-2; D is ambiguous. V lost 3 bases and J 7 bases, leaving 16 bases between the germline ends. Germline CDR1 is SGHNT and CDR2 is YYREEE (reference sequence). This CDR3 spans 14 amino acids. This CDR3 is CASSSPQLGFGYTF. DNA of the CDR3: TGTGCCAGCAGCTCCCCTCAACTGGGGTTTGGCTACACCTTC.

This clone was recorded only once. The chain joins TRBV7-3 to TRBJ2-7; maybe TRBD1 (5 bases). The germline V and J ends were trimmed by 5 bases and 7 bases, with 15 bases remaining between them. Germline lookup yields CDR1 SGHTA and CDR2 FQGTGA. The CDR3 sequence is 13 residues long. The CDR3 region has the DNA TGTGCCAGCAGCCCCGGCAGGGTGGGGGAGCAGTACTTC. It specifies CASSPGRVGEQYF.

The chain uses TRBV6-6 and TRBJ1-4, with D hard to call. There are 15 residues in the CDR3. V lost 6 bases, J lost 0 bases, and 11 bases lay in between. Germline V gene lookup returns CDR1 MNHNY and CDR2 SVGAGI (reference sequence). The chain's CDR3 is CASSRRSATNEKLFF. The CDR3 DNA reads TGTGCCAGCAGCAGGAGGTCTGCAACTAATGAAAAACTGTTTTTT.

This clone was seen more than once but under ten times. The rearrangement joins TRBV7-6 to TRBJ1-2, with 11 positions matching TRBD1. With 6 bases clipped from V and 8 bases from J, the junction kept 5 bases outside the gene matches. This CDR3 has 13 residues. Germline V lookup: CDR1 SGHVS, CDR2 FNYEAQ. Written as DNA, the CDR3 is TGTGCCAGCAGTGGGGACAGGGGGTTAGGCTACACCTTC. Its protein product is CASSGDRGLGYTF.

CDR3 DNA: TGTGCCAGCAGGAACGGGGCGAACACTGAAGCTTTCTTT. Amino acid sequence: CASRNGANTEAFF. The chain recombines TRBV6-5 with TRBJ1-1; maybe TRBD1 (5 bases). The V end lost 6 bases, the J end lost 1 base, and 9 bases lay between the germline ends. Per germline, CDR1 MNHEY and CDR2 SVGAGI. This CDR3 spans 13 amino acids.